This T cell receptor (beta chain) is drawn from a study of T cells after yellow fever vaccination. Whole-study results and caveats: Abundant clonotypes (contaminants from the bulk population) could be present in FACS-sorted repertoires.

There are many counts of this clonotype. The antigen is unknown. A process of 5'RACE template switching, which added a universal primer site and UMIs, was used to make TCR cDNA. TCRdb used MiXCR to reprocess the 5' RACE reads, holding one entry per CDR3 protein. Of over 100,000 distinct CDR3 sequences listed, 7.5% to 9.5% were seen once; the top ten hold 25%. V was clipped by 5 bases and J by 3 bases, with 8 bases between them. The CDR3 has 13 residues. Germline CDR1 is MNHEY and CDR2 is SMNVEV (reference sequence). Sequenced material: CD8+ T cells sorted from PBMCs, taken 45 days after the yellow fever booster vaccination. The receptor was isolated from a man aged 30-40 years who received the YFV17D yellow fever vaccine. The chain uses TRBV27 and TRBJ2-1; possible D gene TRBD2, 6 bases. The CDR3 nucleotides read TGTGCCAGCAGTACGGGAGACTACAATGAGCAGTTCTTC. This gives the protein CASSTGDYNEQFF.